These 32 T cell receptor beta chains came from one sample sequenced in a study of blood T cell repertoires in COVID-19. Clones were read by immunoSEQ multiplex PCR, and TCRdb kept only the in-frame ones, dropping some. The sample carries 500,000 or so clones, around 90% recorded once. Sample: PBMCs or T cells enriched from blood (not recorded which). These receptors all stem from a woman younger than 30 who had recovered from COVID-19.

The J gene is TRBJ1-1, the V gene TRBV6-5; 10 bases are a match to TRBD1. In germline, CDR1 is MNHEY, CDR2 SVGAGI. The length of the CDR3 is 14 residues. After removal of 6 bases from V and 5 bases from J, the junction contained 6 bases not matched to a gene. CDR3 bases: TGTGCCAGCAGGGACAGGGGGAGAGGGACTGAAGCTTTCTTT. This gives the protein CASRDRGRGTEAFF.

The rearrangement links TRBV15 to TRBJ1-3, with 7 bases fitting TRBD1. Germline CDR1 is LNHNV and CDR2 is YYDKDF (reference sequence). After removal of 5 bases from V and 1 base from J, the junction contained 5 bases not matched to a gene. This CDR3 contains 15 residues. CDR3 bases: TGTGCCACCAGCCCTAGGACAGGTTCTGGAAACACCATATATTTT. Translating gives CATSPRTGSGNTIYF.

CDR3 in amino acids: CSVEDPGSSSYEQYF. For the CDR3, the DNA is TGCAGCGTTGAAGATCCAGGGTCCAGCTCCTACGAGCAGTACTTC. The chain is built from TRBV29-1 and TRBJ2-7; D might be TRBD1 (5 bases). The V gene's germline CDR1 is SQVTM and CDR2 ANQGSEA. CDR3 length: 15 residues. The ends were cut back, 0 bases at V and 0 bases at J, with 12 bases in the middle.

V gene TRBV7-9 combines with J gene TRBJ2-7; possibly TRBD1 for D (6 bases). Trimming cost V 4 bases and J 6 bases, with 10 bases left between them. The CDR3 is 12 amino acids. Per the germline V gene, CDR1 is SEHNR and CDR2 is FQNEAQ (reference sequence). The CDR3 DNA sequence: TGTGCCAGCAGCTCCGGGACATTCGAGCAGTACTTC. Protein sequence: CASSSGTFEQYF. The full variable domain, completed using reference TRBV7-9 and TRBJ2-7, is DTGVSQNPRHKITKRGQNVTFRCDPISEHNRLYWYRQTLGQGPEFLTYFQNEAQLEKSRLLSDRFSAERPKGSFSTLEIQRTEQGDSAMYLCASSSGTFEQYFGPGTRLTVT.

V gene TRBV9 combines with J gene TRBJ2-1; TRBD2 aligns across 8 bases. Trimming removed 3 bases from V and 8 bases from J; junction bases left unmatched: 13. The CDR3 is 16 amino acids. CDR1 is SGDLS, CDR2 YYNGEE, per germline. The CDR3 DNA sequence: TGTGCCAGCAGCGCACCCGGGACTAGACGGGAGGATGAGCAGTTCTTC. Translation: CASSAPGTRREDEQFF.

The V call is TRBV6-6, the J call TRBJ1-1, with D maybe TRBD1 (6 bases). Germline V gives CDR1 MNHNY, CDR2 SVGAGI (reference sequence). Trimming took off 6 bases at V and 4 bases at J, with 18 bases between the two ends. The CDR3 contains 15 residues. DNA for the CDR3: TGTGCCAGCAGCCTAATGACAGGAGCCTTCACTGAAGCTTTCTTT. Its protein product is CASSLMTGAFTEAFF.

The rearrangement joins TRBV30 to TRBJ2-7; D gene ambiguous. This CDR3 has 12 residues. Germline assignment: CDR1 GTSNPN and CDR2 SVGIG (reference sequence). V was clipped by 1 base and J by 5 bases, with 9 bases between them. The CDR3 reads CAWSGARHEQYF. Here the CDR3 DNA reads TGTGCCTGGAGTGGGGCCAGGCACGAGCAGTACTTC.

This chain connects TRBV19 to TRBJ1-2, with TRBD1 as a possible D gene (6 bases). The CDR3 spans 13 residues. Trimming pared 8 bases from V and 7 bases from J, leaving 17 bases between. Germline V CDR1 and CDR2: LNHDA, SQIVND (reference sequence). The CDR3, as DNA: TGTGCCAGTGAATTCGAACAGGGACGTGGCTACACCTTC. Its translation is CASEFEQGRGYTF.

V gene TRBV21-1 combines with J gene TRBJ1-1; the table's D call, TRBD1, was not checked against the DNA. TRBV21-1 is shown as a pseudogene. The CDR3 runs 20 residues. CDR3 region: CASSPKGTGGANNMNTEAFF. The CDR3 nucleotides are TGTGCCAGCAGCCCGAAGGGAACAGGGGGCGCAAACAATATGAACACTGAAGCTTTCTTT.

This clone was observed a handful of times. The J gene is TRBJ1-2, the V gene TRBV11-2, with D possibly TRBD1 on 5 matching bases. CDR3 length: 15 residues. Germline V gives CDR1 SGHAT, CDR2 FQNNGV. V was cut by 0 bases and J by 8 bases, with 16 bases left in between. CDR3 amino acids: CASSLDPGGTEGYTF. The CDR3 DNA is TGTGCCAGCAGCTTAGACCCCGGGGGGACGGAGGGCTACACCTTC.

V usage is TRBV5-1 and J usage is TRBJ1-5; possibly TRBD1 for D (6 bases). V lost 5 bases and J 3 bases, leaving 12 bases between the germline ends. The CDR3 covers 14 residues. Germline CDR1 and CDR2: SGHRS and YFSETQ. As DNA, the CDR3 is TGCGCCAGCAGAAGGGACACCTCCAATCAGCCCCAGCATTTT. It encodes CASRRDTSNQPQHF.

Only one count was recorded for this clone. Other DNA variants within this sample encode the same CDR3. The V call is TRBV6-5, the J call TRBJ1-6; unclear D gene. Per germline, CDR1 MNHEY and CDR2 SVGAGI. Trimming removed 6 bases at V and 7 bases at J, with 7 bases between. This CDR3 is built from 12 residues. Written as DNA, the CDR3 is TGTGCCAGCAGGCGCGTAAATTCACCCCTCCACTTT. Protein: CASRRVNSPLHF.

The chain links TRBV5-4 to TRBJ1-3, with D hard to call. The CDR3 sequence is 15 residues long. Germline lookup yields CDR1 SGHNT and CDR2 YYREEE (reference sequence). The V gene lost 3 bases and the J gene lost 0 bases, with 10 bases spanning the gap. For the CDR3, the DNA is TGTGCCAGCAGCTCCTCCATCAGCTCTGGAAACACCATATATTTT. Amino acids: CASSSSISSGNTIYF. Looking up the rest from reference TRBV5-4 and TRBJ1-3 gives the full variable domain: ETGVTQSPTHLIKTRGQQVTLRCSSQSGHNTVSWYQQALGQGPQFIFQYYREEENGRGNFPPRFSGLQFPNYSSELNVNALELDDSALYLCASSSSISSGNTIYFGEGSWLTVV.

The chain combines TRBV15 with TRBJ2-3; D may be TRBD1 (6 bases). Trimming took 2 bases from V and 1 from J, leaving 16 bases between them. Germline V gives CDR1 LNHNV, CDR2 YYDKDF (reference sequence). This CDR3 spans 17 amino acids. CDR3 protein: CATSRPQGLPGTDTQYF. The CDR3 region has the DNA TGTGCCACCAGCAGACCTCAGGGGTTGCCCGGCACAGATACGCAGTATTTT.

The chain links TRBV11-2 to TRBJ1-1; D ambiguous. V dropped 0 bases and J dropped 4 bases, with 12 bases sitting between them. The germline CDR1 and CDR2 sequences are SGHAT and FQNNGV. The CDR3 is 15 residues long. The CDR3 sequence is CASSLDGVSGTEAFF. The DNA for the CDR3 is TGTGCCAGCAGCTTAGACGGGGTATCAGGCACTGAAGCTTTCTTT.

This clone was observed a handful of times. The chain has TRBV10-3 and TRBJ2-5; TRBD1 agrees at 8 bases. The CDR3 consists of 13 residues. The V and J ends lost 5 bases and 5 bases, in that order; junction bases with no gene match: 4. Germline CDR1 and CDR2: ENHRY and SYGVKD. The chain's CDR3 is CAISTGQEETQYF. The CDR3 bases are TGTGCCATCAGTACGGGACAGGAGGAGACCCAGTACTTC.

This rearrangement joins TRBV5-6 to TRBJ1-3; possible D gene TRBD1, 5 bases. CDR3 length: 16 residues. V was shortened by 4 bases and J by 1 base, with 15 bases between the two germline ends. Looked up from germline, CDR1 is SGHDT and CDR2 is YYEEEE. In nucleotides, the CDR3 is TGTGCCAGCAGCCCGCTGGCGGGGGGATCTGGAAACACCATATATTTT. This translates into CASSPLAGGSGNTIYF.

CDR3 DNA: TGTGCCAGCAGTTACTCTGACAGGGCTCAGCCCCAGCATTTT. Protein: CASSYSDRAQPQHF. The chain is built from TRBV6-2 or TRBV6-3 and TRBJ1-5, with 7 positions matching TRBD1. Germline values: CDR1 MNHEY, CDR2 SVGEGT. With 0 bases clipped from V and 6 bases from J, the junction kept 2 bases outside the gene matches. This CDR3 comprises 14 residues.

This clone was observed once. The CDR3 here is CASSLVDSRNEQFF. The CDR3 DNA follows: TGTGCCAGCAGCTTGGTCGACAGTAGGAACGAGCAGTTCTTC. The V and J genes are TRBV5-6 and TRBJ2-1, with a possible D match to TRBD1 (5 bases). The germline V gene has CDR1 SGHDT and CDR2 YYEEEE. This CDR3 contains 14 residues. The V gene lost 0 bases and the J gene lost 10 bases, with 14 bases spanning the gap.

The rearrangement uses TRBV6-5 and TRBJ1-1, with 7 bases that match TRBD1. Germline trimming cut 8 bases from V and 7 bases from J; bases unmatched to any gene: 7. CDR3 length: 12 amino acids. Germline V gene data show CDR1 as MNHEY and CDR2 as SVGAGI. The CDR3 here is CASYGTASEAFF. As DNA, the CDR3 is TGTGCCAGCTACGGGACAGCCAGTGAAGCTTTCTTT.

As concerns this clone: One end of the junction is discordant with germline, which a read error may explain. V usage is TRBV20-1 and J usage is TRBJ2-7, with no clear D. This CDR3 contains 10 residues. CDR1 and CDR2 from the germline V gene are DFQATT and SNEGSKA (reference sequence). CDR3 protein: CSADWPPDNF. The DNA for the CDR3 is TGCAGTGCTGACTGGCCCCCTGATAACTTC.

The gene calls are TRBV15 and TRBJ1-2; 7 bases fit TRBD1. Germline loops: CDR1 LNHNV, CDR2 YYDKDF (reference sequence). The CDR3 covers 12 residues. V lost 5 bases to trimming and J lost 7 bases; unmatched junction nucleotides: 4. The CDR3 DNA sequence: TGTGCCACCAGCCCTGGACAGGTTGGCTACACCTTC. As protein: CATSPGQVGYTF.

This clone was detected only once. This chain links TRBV20-1 with TRBJ1-2, with a tentative D call TRBD1 (5 bases). V was shortened by 6 bases and J by 14 bases, with 10 bases between the two germline ends. The germline CDR1 and CDR2 sequences are DFQATT and SNEGSKA (reference sequence). The length of the CDR3 is 8 residues. CDR3 protein: CSAGRDTF. In DNA, the CDR3 is TGCAGTGCGGGGCGGGATACCTTC.

This chain uses TRBV5-4 with TRBJ2-7; 8 bases match TRBD1. The CDR3 has 16 residues. CDR1 is SGHNT, CDR2 YYREEE, per germline (reference sequence). The J segment lost 1 base and the V segment lost 6 bases, leaving 12 bases of the junction unmatched. CDR3 in amino acids: CASTRTLGQDSYEQYF. The CDR3, as DNA: TGTGCCAGCACCCGTACCCTGGGACAGGATTCCTACGAGCAGTACTTC.

V is TRBV28 and J is TRBJ1-1, with TRBD1 as a possible D gene (6 bases). Germline-derived CDR1 and CDR2 are MDHEN and SYDVKM. Trimming removed 6 bases from V and 5 bases from J, with 16 bases in between. This CDR3 contains 14 residues. Written as DNA, the CDR3 is TGTGCCAGCAGGTCGCTCAGGGGAGGGACTGAAGCTTTCTTT. It codes for CASRSLRGGTEAFF.

V and J are TRBV16 and TRBJ1-1, with 8 bases identical to TRBD1. Germline V gene sequence: CDR1 KGHSY, CDR2 FQNENV. V trimming: 0 bases; J trimming: 1 base; junction bases outside the gene matches: 1. This CDR3 contains 15 residues. The CDR3 sequence: CASSQSGTGNTEAFF. The CDR3 DNA reads as TGTGCCAGCAGCCAATCCGGGACAGGGAACACTGAAGCTTTCTTT. Using reference TRBV16 and TRBJ1-1 for the parts outside the CDR3, the full variable domain is GEEVAQTPKHLVRGEGQKAKLYCAPIKGHSYVFWYQQVLKNEFKFLISFQNENVFDETGMPKERFSAKCLPNSPCSLEIQATKLEDSAVYFCASSQSGTGNTEAFFGQGTRLTVV.

The genes are TRBV18 and TRBJ1-2, with 10 nucleotides matching TRBD1. Germline V gene lookup returns CDR1 KGHSH and CDR2 LQKENI. The J segment lost 4 bases and the V segment lost 3 bases, leaving 5 bases of the junction unmatched. This CDR3 comprises 15 residues. The CDR3 nucleotides read TGTGCCAGCTCACCGACCGGACAGGGGGTCTATGGCTACACCTTC. This encodes CASSPTGQGVYGYTF.

V is TRBV7-2 and J is TRBJ2-7; TRBD2 is a possible D gene (6 bases). V was cut by 4 bases and J by 0 bases, with 13 bases left in between. CDR1 and CDR2 (germline): SGHTA, FQGNSA. CDR3 length: 15 amino acids. Here the CDR3 reads CASSSSGLGSYEQYF. The DNA of the CDR3 is TGTGCCAGCAGCTCCAGCGGGCTCGGCTCCTACGAGCAGTACTTC.

This clone was recorded only once. The chain is built from TRBV6-5 and TRBJ2-7; D ambiguous. The CDR3 contains 14 residues. Germline V gene data show CDR1 as MNHEY and CDR2 as SVGAGI. V lost 8 bases to trimming and J lost 5 bases, with 19 bases between them. The CDR3 DNA follows: TGTGCCAGCTCGTCGGTCCCCGCGAGCCACGAGCAGTACTTC. This encodes CASSSVPASHEQYF.

The chain employs TRBV5-4 and TRBJ1-2; a possible D gene is TRBD1 (5 bases). Trimming stripped 4 bases from V and 5 bases from J, with 15 bases between. Per the germline V gene, CDR1 is SGHNT and CDR2 is YYREEE (reference sequence). The CDR3 sequence is 14 residues long. Here the CDR3 DNA reads TGTGCCAGCAGCCCTAGTTGGAAGGGGTATGGCTACACCTTC. Its translation is CASSPSWKGYGYTF.

This clone was detected once. The genes are TRBV18 and TRBJ1-1, with TRBD1 matching over 8 bases. The CDR3 spans 16 residues. The germline CDR1 and CDR2 sequences are KGHSH and LQKENI. Trimming removed 3 bases from V and 2 bases from J; junction bases left unmatched: 8. The CDR3 nucleotides read TGTGCCAGCTCACCGAGCAGTGGACAGGGAAACACTGAAGCTTTCTTT. Protein product: CASSPSSGQGNTEAFF.

This clone was recorded once. This sequence joins TRBV9 and TRBJ2-5; possibly TRBD2 for D (6 bases). CDR1 is SGDLS and CDR2 is YYNGEE in the germline V gene. This CDR3 contains 15 residues. V lost 4 bases and J lost 2, with 15 bases in between. The CDR3 loop is CASSPVWDLQETQYF. The CDR3 DNA reads as TGTGCCAGCAGCCCGGTTTGGGACTTACAAGAGACCCAGTACTTC.